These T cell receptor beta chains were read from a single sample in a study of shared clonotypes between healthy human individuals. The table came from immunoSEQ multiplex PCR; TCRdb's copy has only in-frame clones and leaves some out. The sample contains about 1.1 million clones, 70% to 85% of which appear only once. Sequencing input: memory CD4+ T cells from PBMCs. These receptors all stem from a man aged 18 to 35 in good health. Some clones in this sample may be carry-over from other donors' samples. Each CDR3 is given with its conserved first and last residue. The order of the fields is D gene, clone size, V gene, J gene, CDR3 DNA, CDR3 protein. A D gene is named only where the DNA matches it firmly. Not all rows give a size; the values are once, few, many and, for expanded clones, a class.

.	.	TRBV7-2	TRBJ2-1	TGTGCCAGCAGCTCCGGAGGTGGGCTAGGTGAGCAGTTCTTC	CASSSGGGLGEQFF
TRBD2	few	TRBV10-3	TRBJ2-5	TGTGCCATCAGCGCGGGCAGGGCGGGAGGGAATGAGACCCAGTACTTC	CAISAGRAGGNETQYF
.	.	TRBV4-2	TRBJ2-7	TGTGCCAGCAGCCAAGCCCTCCGGGACGTCTTGCCCTACGAGCAGTACTTC	CASSQALRDVLPYEQYF
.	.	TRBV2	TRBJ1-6	TGTGCCAGCAGTGAAAGTGCAGGGGCTAATAATTCACCCCTCCACTTT	CASSESAGANNSPLHF
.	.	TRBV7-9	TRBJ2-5	TGTGCCAGCAGCTTAGGGGGGCTCGAGACCCAGTACTTC	CASSLGGLETQYF
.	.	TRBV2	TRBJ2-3	TGTGCCAGCAGCGACGACGTGGGTACGCAGTATTTT	CASSDDVGTQYF
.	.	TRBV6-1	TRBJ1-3	TGTGCCAGTTCTGCCCCTGGCTCTGGAAACACCATATATTTT	CASSAPGSGNTIYF
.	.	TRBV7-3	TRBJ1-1	TGTGCCAGCAGCTACACGTTGAGCACTGAAGCTTTCTTT	CASSYTLSTEAFF
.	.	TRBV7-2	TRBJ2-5	TGTGCCAGCAGCTTAGTGGTTTCACAAGAGACCCAGTACTTC	CASSLVVSQETQYF
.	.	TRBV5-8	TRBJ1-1	TGTGCCAGCAGTTCCTGGGGACGAGCTTTCTTT	CASSSWGRAFF
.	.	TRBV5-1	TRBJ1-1	TGCGCCAGCAGCTGGGGAGGGCTGGGGGCTGGACTTGCTTTCTTT	CASSWGGLGAGLAFF
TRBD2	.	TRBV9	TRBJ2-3	TGTGCCAGCAGCTCCAGACTAGCGGGAGGGACAGATACGCAGTATTTT	CASSSRLAGGTDTQYF
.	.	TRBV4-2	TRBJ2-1	TGTGCCAGCAGCCAAGAAGGGAGCGGCAGGCACAATGAGCAGTTCTTC	CASSQEGSGRHNEQFF
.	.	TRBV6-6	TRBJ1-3	TGTGCCAGCAGTTACTTCGAAAGGGGCTCTGGAAACACCATATATTTT	CASSYFERGSGNTIYF
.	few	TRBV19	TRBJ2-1	TGTGCCAGTAAGTCGGGGTACTACTACAATGAGCAGTTCTTC	CASKSGYYYNEQFF
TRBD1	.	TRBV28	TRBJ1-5	TGTGCCAGCAGTTTAGGCGGCAGGGGGCGGTTCCAGCCCCAGCATTTT	CASSLGGRGRFQPQHF
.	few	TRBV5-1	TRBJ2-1	TGCGCCAGCAGCTCCCGACCCAGTGGGGCGGGACTTTACAATGAGCAGTTCTTC	CASSSRPSGAGLYNEQFF
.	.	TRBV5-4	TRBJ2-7	TGTGCCAGCAGCTTCCGTGCAACAGGTCTTTACGAGCAGTACTTC	CASSFRATGLYEQYF
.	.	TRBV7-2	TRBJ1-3	TGTGCCAGCAGCTTACTCGGGCGGAGCTCTGGAAACACCATATATTTT	CASSLLGRSSGNTIYF
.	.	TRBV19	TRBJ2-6	TGTGCCACCGGGCCTGGGGCCAACGTCCTGACTTTC	CATGPGANVLTF
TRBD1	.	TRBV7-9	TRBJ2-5	TGTGCCAGCAGCCGGACAGGGTCCAAAGAGACCCAGTACTTC	CASSRTGSKETQYF
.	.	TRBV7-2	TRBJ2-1	TGTGCCAGCAGCTACCATGTAAGTGAGCAGTTCTTC	CASSYHVSEQFF
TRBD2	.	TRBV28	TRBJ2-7	TGTGCCAGCAGTACTAGCGGGAACCCTTCCTACGAGCAGTACTTC	CASSTSGNPSYEQYF
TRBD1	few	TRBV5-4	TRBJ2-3	TGTGCCAGCAGCGATGGGACAGATCAATCCACAGATACGCAGTATTTT	CASSDGTDQSTDTQYF